The 11 T cell receptor beta chains reported below all come from one sample, sequenced in a study of human T cells and chemical hapten exposure. Using its own MiXCR run on the RACE reads, TCRdb lists one record per CDR3 protein. The sample contains around 50,000 distinct CDR3 sequences, around 9% of which appear only once. Time point described: patch test 1, 2 weeks after DPC sensitization. Treatment meaning: therapeutic diphenylcyclopropenone sensitization with weekly scalp DPC. The sequencing here drew on whole blood, taken in connection with sensitization to the hapten diphenylcyclopropenone (DPC). The receptor set was obtained from a woman aged 45-65 years with alopecia areata. Some clones in this sample may be carry-over from other donors' samples.

This clonotype has a count of ten or more. The chain has TRBV18 and TRBJ1-5; weak D call: TRBD1 (5 bases). V was pared by 5 bases and J by 1 base, with 9 bases between. The CDR3 is 14 residues long. Germline CDR1 KGHSH, CDR2 LQKENI. Here the CDR3 reads CASSTGRSNQPQHF. In DNA form, the CDR3 reads TGTGCCAGCTCAACGGGACGGAGCAATCAGCCCCAGCATTTT.

At least ten counts were recorded for this clonotype. The J gene is TRBJ2-6, the V gene TRBV20-1; 9 nucleotides align to TRBD1. V shed 2 bases, J shed 1 base, and the junction held 6 bases outside the gene matches. The germline CDR1 and CDR2 sequences are DFQATT and SNEGSKA (reference sequence). This CDR3 contains 17 residues. CDR3 in DNA: TGCAGTGCTAGACCCGGGACAGGGATTTCTGGGGCCAACGTCCTGACTTTC. It yields the protein CSARPGTGISGANVLTF.

This clonotype was detected many times. The chain is built from TRBV6-2 or TRBV6-3 and TRBJ2-7; 11 bases fit TRBD2. With V trimmed by 4 bases and J by 2 bases, 4 bases remained unmatched. CDR1 MNHEY and CDR2 SVGEGT come from the germline V gene. This CDR3 is 15 amino acids long. This CDR3 reads CASSSGLAVTYEQYF. Written as DNA, the CDR3 is TGTGCCAGCAGTTCGGGACTAGCGGTTACCTACGAGCAGTACTTC.

This clonotype was seen repeatedly, ten times or more. The rearrangement uses TRBV20-1 and TRBJ1-6, with D hard to call. CDR3 length: 12 residues. The V end lost 6 bases, the J end lost 7 bases, and 10 bases lay between the germline ends. Germline CDR1 and CDR2: DFQATT and SNEGSKA (reference sequence). CDR3 loop: CSAKGINSPLHF. CDR3 coding DNA: TGCAGTGCAAAGGGAATCAATTCACCCCTCCACTTT.

CDR3 sequence reads: CASSSPIRTGGSGNTIYF. In DNA form, the CDR3 reads TGTGCCAGCAGCTCCCCGATTCGGACAGGGGGCTCTGGAAACACCATATATTTT. V gene TRBV7-2 combines with J gene TRBJ1-3, with 10 positions matching TRBD1. Germline V gene data show CDR1 as SGHTA and CDR2 as FQGNSA. This CDR3 has 18 residues. The V segment lost 4 bases and the J segment 0 bases; nucleotides outside the gene matches: 9.

Details on this clonotype: A single base separates this from a much larger clone, so it may be a read error. The rearrangement uses TRBV28 and TRBJ1-1; tentative D call: TRBD1 (6 bases). This CDR3 has 14 residues. The V gene's germline CDR1 is MDHEN and CDR2 SYDVKM. The V and J ends lost 5 bases and 6 bases respectively, with 16 bases between them. The CDR3, as DNA: TGTGCCAGCAGTGCCCGGGGGCTAATCGCTGAAGCTTTCTTT. This sequence encodes CASSARGLIAEAFF.

This clonotype showed up many times. The chain has TRBV20-1 and TRBJ2-1, with TRBD2 identical over 9 bases. This CDR3 has 14 residues. CDR1 is DFQATT and CDR2 is SNEGSKA in the germline V gene (reference sequence). J was trimmed by 10 bases and V by 1 base; bases with no gene match: 8. CDR3 coding DNA: TGCAGTGCTAGAGTGGCGGGAGGGCCGGAAGAGCAGTTCTTC. As protein: CSARVAGGPEEQFF.

This clonotype was counted a few times. This chain connects TRBV20-1 to TRBJ2-1; 8 bases agree with TRBD2. The CDR3 is 14 amino acids. Germline CDR1 and CDR2: DFQATT and SNEGSKA (reference sequence). V lost 0 bases and J lost 12; bases outside the gene matches: 10. The CDR3 protein is CSARDSDIGLAQFF. The CDR3 bases are TGCAGTGCTAGAGATTCCGATATTGGACTAGCGCAGTTCTTC.

This clonotype was recorded many times. This chain connects TRBV10-1 to TRBJ2-7; 7 bases line up with TRBD2. J lost 0 bases, V lost 6 bases, and 8 bases had no gene match. CDR3 length: 15 amino acids. Looked up from germline, CDR1 is WNHNN and CDR2 is SYGVQD (reference sequence). CDR3 nucleotide sequence: TGCGCCAGCAGCTCCGTCCTAGCGGTCTCCTACGAGCAGTACTTC. This codes for CASSSVLAVSYEQYF.

At least ten counts were recorded for this clonotype. The rearrangement links TRBV27 to TRBJ1-5; weak D call: TRBD1 (5 bases). The CDR3 runs 13 residues. Germline V lookup: CDR1 MNHEY, CDR2 SMNVEV (reference sequence). V lost 3 bases to trimming and J lost 7 bases, with 10 bases between them. The CDR3 region is CASSLFGGQPQHF. CDR3 DNA: TGTGCCAGCAGTTTGTTCGGGGGACAGCCCCAGCATTTT.

This clonotype was counted only a few times. This chain uses TRBV7-2 with TRBJ1-1; D is perhaps TRBD1 (5 bases). CDR3 length: 15 amino acids. CDR1 is SGHTA, CDR2 FQGNSA, per germline. Trimming took off 1 base at V and 1 base at J, with 10 bases between the two ends. In DNA, the CDR3 is TGTGCCAGCAGCTTAGTTGCAGGGCCGAACACTGAAGCTTTCTTT. Amino acid sequence: CASSLVAGPNTEAFF.